This passage covers 29 T cell receptor beta chains from one sample sequenced in a study of shared clonotypes between healthy human individuals. Libraries were prepared by immunoSEQ multiplex PCR; TCRdb keeps only in-frame clonotypes and omits some of them. The sample contains approximately 2,300,000 clones, around 93% of which appear only once. The sequenced sample was naive CD4+ T cells from PBMCs. Indicated subset: CD45RA+ positively selected. These receptor sequences come from a man younger than 35 in good health. Some clones in this sample may be carry-over from other donors' samples.

The J gene is TRBJ2-7, the V gene TRBV21-1; the D segment call TRBD2 is taken from the table without a DNA check. TRBV21-1 is recorded as a pseudogene. This CDR3 comprises 16 residues. The chain's CDR3 is CASSRELGLAGYEQYF. The DNA of the CDR3 is TGTGCCAGCAGCAGGGAGTTGGGACTAGCGGGTTACGAGCAGTACTTC.

The rearrangement links TRBV7-3 to TRBJ1-3; D gene unclear. The CDR3 runs to 18 residues. In germline, CDR1 is SGHTA, CDR2 FQGTGA. The V end was cut by 2 bases, the J end by 0 bases, with 17 bases between. CDR3 DNA sequence: TGTGCCAGCAGCTTATGGGGAGGGTCGTTGGGCTCTGGAAACACCATATATTTT. Encoded protein: CASSLWGGSLGSGNTIYF.

The V and J genes are TRBV5-4 and TRBJ2-1; no firm D call. Germline V gives CDR1 SGHNT, CDR2 YYREEE (reference sequence). Trimming removed 8 bases at V and 7 bases at J, with 1 base between. The CDR3 is 8 residues long. The CDR3 DNA reads as TGTGCCAGTAATGAGCAGTTCTTC. Protein sequence: CASNEQFF.

J is TRBJ2-7 and V is TRBV4-3, with D uncertain. The CDR3 spans 14 residues. Germline V gives CDR1 LGHNA, CDR2 YSLEER. Trimming removed 1 base at V and 3 bases at J, with 10 bases between. This CDR3 reads CASSQVFRDYEQYF. For the CDR3, the DNA is TGCGCCAGCAGCCAAGTTTTCAGAGACTACGAGCAGTACTTC.

CDR3 DNA sequence: TGTGCCAGCAGCCTCGCGCGCTCCTACAATGAGCAGTTCTTC. Translation: CASSLARSYNEQFF. The chain employs TRBV28 and TRBJ2-1; D gene unclear. The germline CDR1 and CDR2 sequences are MDHEN and SYDVKM. The CDR3 consists of 14 residues. Trimming shortened V by 6 bases and J by 0 bases, and 9 bases separated the two germline ends.

The chain combines TRBV30 with TRBJ2-7; D remains unclear. Trimming removed 0 bases from V and 0 bases from J, with 6 bases in between. The CDR3 length is 13 residues. CDR1 is GTSNPN and CDR2 is SVGIG in the germline V gene (reference sequence). CDR3 residues: CAWSVRHSYEQYF. Here the CDR3 DNA reads TGTGCCTGGAGTGTAAGGCACTCCTACGAGCAGTACTTC.

The rearrangement links TRBV28 to TRBJ2-5; D may be TRBD2 (6 bases). The J call may not be correct, given that the DNA end is closer to TRBJ2-7. Germline V gene sequence: CDR1 MDHEN, CDR2 SYDVKM. The CDR3 has 15 amino acids. The CDR3 DNA reads as TGTGCCAGCAGTGCCGGAGGGGAGCCCTCCTACGAGCAGTACTTC. Amino acid sequence: CASSAGGEPSYEQYF.

The chain carries TRBV4-1 and TRBJ1-1; D is unresolved. Trimming took off 0 bases at V and 1 base at J, with 9 bases between the two ends. This CDR3 spans 15 amino acids. Germline CDR1 reads MGHRA; CDR2 reads YSYEKL. The CDR3 region is CASSQDRDPNTEAFF. Written as DNA, the CDR3 is TGCGCCAGCAGCCAAGATCGAGACCCGAACACTGAAGCTTTCTTT.

J is TRBJ2-1 and V is TRBV10-3; D is undetermined. In germline, CDR1 is ENHRY, CDR2 SYGVKD. With 2 bases removed from V and 1 base from J, the gap between germline ends came to 9 bases. The CDR3 is 15 amino acids. The CDR3 protein is CAISEGGDSYNEQFF. As DNA, the CDR3 is TGTGCCATCAGTGAGGGCGGTGATTCCTACAATGAGCAGTTCTTC.

V and J are TRBV6-1 and TRBJ1-2; D unresolved. Trimming cost V 0 bases and J 2 bases, with 7 bases left between them. Looked up from germline, CDR1 is MNHNS and CDR2 is SASEGT. The CDR3 consists of 14 residues. The CDR3 here is CASSEAGPNYGYTF. In DNA, the CDR3 is TGTGCCAGCAGTGAAGCCGGGCCGAACTATGGCTACACCTTC.

J is TRBJ1-2 and V is TRBV2; D perhaps matches TRBD1 (6 bases). V was pared by 4 bases and J by 7 bases, with 13 bases between. Germline V gene data show CDR1 as SNHLY and CDR2 as FYNNEI. This CDR3 comprises 13 residues. The CDR3 nucleotides read TGTGCCAGCAGTGGAGAGGGGGTGGGTGGCTACACCTTC. Translating gives CASSGEGVGGYTF.

The V and J genes are TRBV7-9 and TRBJ2-1, with D possibly matching TRBD2 (6 bases). The CDR3 runs 16 residues. Germline V lookup: CDR1 SEHNR, CDR2 FQNEAQ (reference sequence). V shed 5 bases and J shed 6 bases, with 20 bases lying between them. The CDR3 DNA is TGTGCCAGCAGCCCTCCCCGGGGGACCCGCTCCAATGAGCAGTTCTTC. Protein: CASSPPRGTRSNEQFF.

The chain employs TRBV28 and TRBJ2-7; D is unclear. The CDR3 covers 14 residues. Germline-derived CDR1 and CDR2 are MDHEN and SYDVKM. Trimming removed 8 bases at V and 5 bases at J, with 19 bases between. The CDR3 is CASGIPQPPNEQYF. The CDR3 DNA is TGTGCCAGCGGTATCCCGCAGCCCCCAAACGAGCAGTACTTC.

The rearrangement links TRBV19 to TRBJ2-2; possible D gene TRBD2, 6 bases. The V gene lost 7 bases and the J gene lost 3 bases, with 18 bases spanning the gap. CDR1 and CDR2 (germline): LNHDA, SQIVND (reference sequence). This CDR3 has 16 amino acids. The CDR3 loop is CASTPRRDGDTGELFF. CDR3 nucleotides: TGTGCCAGTACACCAAGGAGGGACGGAGACACCGGGGAGCTGTTTTTT. The full variable domain, its missing parts supplied by reference TRBV19 and TRBJ2-2, is DGGITQSPKYLFRKEGQNVTLSCEQNLNHDAMYWYRQDPGQGLRLIYYSQIVNDFQKGDIAEGYSVSREKKESFPLTVTSAQKNPTAFYLCASTPRRDGDTGELFFGEGSRLTVL.

J is TRBJ2-3 and V is TRBV5-6; 9 bases are shared with TRBD2. CDR3 length: 15 residues. The V and J ends lost 2 bases and 3 bases, in that order; junction bases with no gene match: 4. Germline-derived CDR1 and CDR2 are SGHDT and YYEEEE. The CDR3 bases are TGTGCCAGCAGCTTTAGCGGGAGTGGGACAGATACGCAGTATTTT. It codes for CASSFSGSGTDTQYF.

The gene calls are TRBV5-1 and TRBJ1-2; D may be TRBD1 (5 bases). Trimming shortened V by 2 bases and J by 3 bases, and 11 bases separated the two germline ends. From germline, CDR1 is SGHRS and CDR2 YFSETQ. The CDR3 runs to 14 residues. The CDR3 loop is CASSLAGFDYGYTF. The CDR3 DNA sequence: TGCGCCAGCAGCTTAGCAGGGTTCGACTATGGCTACACCTTC. The complete variable domain, with remaining parts taken from reference TRBV5-1 and TRBJ1-2, reads KAGVTQTPRYLIKTRGQQVTLSCSPISGHRSVSWYQQTPGQGLQFLFEYFSETQRNKGNFPGRFSGRQFSNSRSEMNVSTLELGDSALYLCASSLAGFDYGYTFGSGTRLTVV.

The chain combines TRBV2 with TRBJ1-1; 11 nucleotides line up with TRBD1. The CDR3 has 14 amino acids. Unmatched junction bases numbered 9, after V lost 6 bases and J lost 9 bases. Looked up from germline, CDR1 is SNHLY and CDR2 is FYNNEI. CDR3 nucleotides: TGTGCCAGCAGCGGAACCGGGACAGGGGGAAAAGCTTTCTTT. Encoded protein: CASSGTGTGGKAFF.

The gene calls are TRBV5-1 and TRBJ1-5; D is unclear. The CDR3 loop spans 18 amino acids. The germline V gene encodes CDR1 SGHRS and CDR2 YFSETQ. V lost 4 bases, J lost 0 bases, and 20 bases lay in between. CDR3 residues: CASSPGLSLGYSNQPQHF. DNA for the CDR3: TGCGCCAGCAGCCCTGGGCTATCCCTGGGGTATAGCAATCAGCCCCAGCATTTT.

The chain combines TRBV5-1 with TRBJ1-1; D ambiguous. The CDR3 spans 14 residues. From germline, CDR1 is SGHRS and CDR2 YFSETQ. Trimming stripped 4 bases from V and 3 bases from J, with 13 bases between. CDR3 sequence reads: CASSPSSFYTEAFF. CDR3 coding DNA: TGCGCCAGCAGCCCCTCGAGTTTCTACACTGAAGCTTTCTTT.

This chain uses TRBV7-2 with TRBJ2-1, with D maybe TRBD2 (6 bases). Germline V gives CDR1 SGHTA, CDR2 FQGNSA. The CDR3 length is 14 residues. V gave up 5 bases and J gave up 5 bases, with 13 bases separating them. The CDR3 region is CASSLGDLNNEQFF. CDR3 DNA sequence: TGTGCCAGCAGCCTGGGGGACTTGAACAATGAGCAGTTCTTC.

J is TRBJ2-7 and V is TRBV28; the D gene could be TRBD1 or TRBD2 (5 bases each). V gave up 8 bases and J gave up 6 bases, with 23 bases separating them. The CDR3 loop spans 15 amino acids. CDR1 MDHEN and CDR2 SYDVKM come from the germline V gene. Here the CDR3 DNA reads TGTGCCAGCCCCCCAACGTTGGGGGTCGGTGGCGAGCAGTACTTC. Translation gives CASPPTLGVGGEQYF.

V and J are TRBV18 and TRBJ2-7; tentative D call: TRBD2 (5 bases). Germline V gene data show CDR1 as KGHSH and CDR2 as LQKENI. Trimming stripped 2 bases from V and 1 base from J, with 21 bases between. The length of the CDR3 is 18 residues. CDR3 region: CASSPSLTRKGVSYEQYF. CDR3 DNA: TGTGCCAGCTCACCATCACTAACCCGCAAGGGAGTATCCTACGAGCAGTACTTC.

The CDR3 loop reads CASSIPGTSNTGELFF. The CDR3, as DNA: TGTGCCAGCAGCATCCCCGGGACAAGTAACACCGGGGAGCTGTTTTTT. The rearrangement joins TRBV7-8 to TRBJ2-2, with D maybe TRBD1 (6 bases). The germline gives CDR1 SGHVS, CDR2 FQNEAQ. V lost 5 bases and J 2 bases, leaving 15 bases between the germline ends. The CDR3 contains 16 residues.

To note about this clone: Different DNA sequences within this sample yield the same CDR3. The V call is TRBV7-2, the J call TRBJ1-4; D perhaps matches TRBD1 (6 bases). CDR1 and CDR2 (germline): SGHTA, FQGNSA. The CDR3 has 13 residues. V lost 2 bases and J lost 8, with 9 bases in between. The CDR3 spells CASSLRGGEKLFF. For the CDR3, the DNA is TGTGCCAGCAGCTTAAGGGGGGGCGAAAAACTGTTTTTT.

The chain has TRBV19 and TRBJ1-2, with a possible D match to TRBD1 (5 bases). Germline values: CDR1 LNHDA, CDR2 SQIVND (reference sequence). There are 15 residues in the CDR3. Trimming removed 7 bases from V and 2 bases from J, with 17 bases in between. This chain's CDR3 is CASMAQGENNYGYTF. CDR3 sequence (DNA): TGTGCCAGTATGGCCCAGGGCGAAAACAACTATGGCTACACCTTC. Variable domain in full (rest from reference TRBV19 and TRBJ1-2): DGGITQSPKYLFRKEGQNVTLSCEQNLNHDAMYWYRQDPGQGLRLIYYSQIVNDFQKGDIAEGYSVSREKKESFPLTVTSAQKNPTAFYLCASMAQGENNYGYTFGSGTRLTVV.

The chain carries TRBV6-4 and TRBJ2-7, with D unclear. Trimming shortened V by 3 bases and J by 5 bases, and 11 bases separated the two germline ends. This CDR3 spans 13 amino acids. Germline V lookup: CDR1 MRHNA, CDR2 SNTAGT. For the CDR3, the DNA is TGTGCCAGCAGTGAGACTCGAGGTAACGAGCAGTACTTC. It specifies CASSETRGNEQYF.

The V call is TRBV5-1, the J call TRBJ2-7; TRBD2 matches 8 bases. Germline V gene sequence: CDR1 SGHRS, CDR2 YFSETQ. The J segment lost 3 bases and the V segment lost 7 bases, leaving 9 bases of the junction unmatched. The CDR3 consists of 14 residues. Here the CDR3 DNA reads TGCGCCAGCCAGCCCATAGCGGGATTCTACGAGCAGTACTTC. Encoded protein: CASQPIAGFYEQYF.

The V call is TRBV7-6, the J call TRBJ2-1; D call uncertain. The CDR3 runs 15 residues. In germline, CDR1 is SGHVS, CDR2 FNYEAQ. Trimming removed 2 bases from V and 7 bases from J, with 15 bases in between. In DNA, the CDR3 is TGTGCCAGCAGCTTACTATCTGGAGCTGGTAATGAGCAGTTCTTC. This encodes CASSLLSGAGNEQFF.

A note on this clone: Other DNA sequences of this sample code for an identical CDR3. The chain carries TRBV27 and TRBJ2-7, with 7 bases fitting TRBD1. Germline CDR1 MNHEY, CDR2 SMNVEV (reference sequence). The length of the CDR3 is 13 residues. V lost 6 bases to trimming and J lost 1 base; unmatched junction nucleotides: 3. CDR3 protein: CASSRDRSYEQYF. CDR3 bases: TGTGCCAGCAGCCGGGACAGATCCTACGAGCAGTACTTC.